The present entry profiles one T cell receptor beta chain with its context. This sample includes further DNA sequences coding for the same CDR3. This sample was included in a study of control samples from healthy donors and cancer patients. Sequencing used immunoSEQ multiplex PCR; TCRdb keeps in-frame clones, though not all of them. The specimen's table records some 180,000 clones. Looked up from germline, CDR1 is ENHRY and CDR2 is SYGVKD. The CDR3 sequence is 15 residues long. With 6 bases removed from V and 2 bases from J, the gap between germline ends came to 14 bases. The chain links TRBV10-3 to TRBJ1-5; D gene uncertain. The clonotype was recovered from a woman younger than 45 in good health. The sample taken for sequencing was blood. CDR3 residues: CAISGVGGGNQPQHF. The CDR3 region has the DNA TGTGCCATCAGCGGGGTGGGTGGGGGCAATCAGCCCCAGCATTTT.